This T cell receptor (beta chain) was retrieved from a study of spatial heterogeneity in lung cancer. This clonotype came up many times. The antigen remains unidentified. TCRdb processed the 5' RACE reads anew with MiXCR; each CDR3 protein has one entry. The profile shows 3,000 to 3,500 distinct CDR3 sequences, more than 7% of them singletons. Whole-study findings and limits: The study found that expanded intratumoral alpha and beta TCR counts tracked tumor mutation counts.

This sample's time point: sample taken at primary tumor resection. The sequence was collected from a male donor with early-stage non-small cell lung cancer. Sequenced here: lung tumor tissue, sampled at surgery.

The CDR3 DNA follows: TGTGCCAGCAGTCTCCATCCTTTATCAACCGAAGCTTTCTTT. It translates to CASSLHPLSTEAFF. J is TRBJ1-1 and V is TRBV27; the D is unclear. Per the germline V gene, CDR1 is MNHEY and CDR2 is SMNVEV (reference sequence). V lost 5 bases and J 8 bases, leaving 18 bases between the germline ends. The CDR3 is 14 residues long.